This TCR beta chain was documented in a study of T-cell memory formation after mild COVID-19. Study-level information: Clustering of TCRs was largely donor specific.

The table lists this clonotype with a few counts. V was pared by 3 bases and J by 2 bases, with 11 bases between. Germline values: CDR1 SQVTM, CDR2 ANQGSEA. CDR3 size: 13 residues. TCRdb processed the 5' RACE reads anew with MiXCR; each CDR3 protein has one entry. The table records roughly 100,000 distinct CDR3 sequences, more than 15% of them present only once. The chain recombines TRBV29-1 with TRBJ2-7; maybe TRBD2 (6 bases). Sequencing was performed on PBMCs or a T cell subset sorted from them (not recorded which). The TCR was taken from an adult woman who had mild COVID-19 (a few samples of this study predate the infection). Cell type and time point are not known. As DNA, the CDR3 is TGCAGCGTTGACCTGGGGGGAGCCTACGAGCAGTACTTC. Residues: CSVDLGGAYEQYF.